A selection of T cell receptor beta chains follows, all from one sample in a study of blood T cells in healthy people across ages. In TCRdb, the 5' RACE reads were re-called with MiXCR into one record per CDR3 protein. The table has about 1.5 million distinct CDR3 sequences, 42% seen once; the top ten hold about 3.8%. Input material: blood. These receptors all come from a woman aged 18-30 years in good health. Each CDR3 is given with its conserved first and last residue. The D gene is left open where the match is weak. Some rows mark clone size as missing; the rest say once, few, many or name a class of expanded clone.

size,D,J,V,CDR3,DNA
NA,TRBD1,TRBJ1-1,TRBV20-1,CSAATRQGGTEAFF,TGCAGTGCTGCAACTAGACAGGGAGGCACTGAAGCTTTCTTT
NA,NA,TRBJ2-5,TRBV4-3,CASSQVGFGETQYF,TGCGCCAGCAGCCAAGTAGGGTTTGGAGAGACCCAGTACTTC
few,TRBD1,TRBJ2-7,TRBV5-6,CAPIGTGGFYEQYF,TGTGCCCCTATCGGGACAGGGGGGTTCTACGAGCAGTACTTC
NA,TRBD2,TRBJ2-3,TRBV27,CASSASLAGGPKDTQYF,TGTGCCAGCAGTGCCTCCCTAGCGGGGGGGCCAAAAGATACGCAGTATTTT
NA,NA,TRBJ1-1,TRBV4-1,CASSHREKETEAFF,TGCGCCAGCAGCCACAGGGAAAAGGAGACTGAAGCTTTCTTT
NA,TRBD2,TRBJ2-5,TRBV3-1,CASSLPGLNQETQYF,TGTGCCAGCAGCCTACCGGGACTAAATCAAGAGACCCAGTACTTC
NA,NA,TRBJ1-1,TRBV4-1,CASSQYLGAATEAFF,TGCGCCAGCAGCCAATACCTGGGAGCGGCCACTGAAGCTTTCTTT
NA,NA,TRBJ1-2,TRBV6-2/TRBV6-3,CASSYRTTHNYGYTF,TGTGCCAGCAGTTATAGGACAACCCATAACTATGGCTACACCTTC
few,TRBD1,TRBJ1-4,TRBV4-3,CASSQDLYRGLGEKLFF,TGCGCCAGCAGCCAAGATCTATACAGGGGGCTTGGGGAAAAACTGTTTTTT
few,NA,TRBJ2-3,TRBV12-3/TRBV12-4,CASRTGSGDRTLDTQYF,TGTGCCAGCAGGACAGGTTCGGGGGACCGGACCTTGGATACGCAGTATTTT
NA,NA,TRBJ1-2,TRBV20-1,CGVPPGANGYTF,TGCGGCGTGCCCCCAGGGGCGAATGGCTACACCTTC
few,NA,TRBJ1-3,TRBV4-3,CASSLTRRSGNTIYF,TGCGCCAGCAGCCTCACCCGACGCTCTGGAAACACCATATATTTT
few,NA,TRBJ2-1,TRBV25-1,CASRDTNNEQFF,TGTGCCAGCAGAGACACAAACAATGAGCAGTTCTTC
NA,NA,TRBJ2-5,TRBV6-2/TRBV6-3,CASSYSTPQETQYF,TGTGCCAGCAGTTACAGCACCCCCCAAGAGACCCAGTACTTC
few,NA,TRBJ1-2,TRBV7-9,CASTPKGRDYGYTF,TGTGCCAGCACCCCCAAAGGGCGAGACTATGGCTACACCTTC
NA,NA,TRBJ2-6,TRBV28,CASSPGTPPGANVLTF,TGTGCCAGCAGTCCCGGGACTCCGCCTGGGGCCAACGTCCTGACTTTC
many,NA,TRBJ1-1,TRBV20-1,CSARSVRGDGTEAFF,TGCAGTGCTAGGTCGGTCCGAGGGGACGGCACTGAAGCTTTCTTT
NA,NA,TRBJ2-7,TRBV5-1,CASSLLTPGEQYF,TGCGCCAGCAGCTTGTTAACCCCAGGCGAGCAGTACTTC
few,NA,TRBJ1-5,TRBV6-6,CASSVRRQPQHF,TGTGCCAGCAGCGTTAGACGTCAGCCCCAGCATTTT
NA,NA,TRBJ1-5,TRBV20-1,CSARESGSGNQPQHF,TGCAGTGCTAGAGAATCGGGGAGCGGCAATCAGCCCCAGCATTTT
NA,NA,TRBJ1-2,TRBV6-2/TRBV6-3,CASSDGLFDGYTF,TGTGCCAGCAGTGACGGTCTGTTCGACGGCTACACCTTC
NA,NA,TRBJ2-7,TRBV4-3,CASSQWRGSYNEQYF,TGCGCCAGCAGCCAATGGCGGGGATCCTACAATGAGCAGTACTTC
few,NA,TRBJ2-2,TRBV18,CASSRTENTGELFF,TGTGCCAGCTCACGGACTGAGAACACCGGGGAGCTGTTTTTT
NA,NA,TRBJ1-1,TRBV4-3,CASSGRGGSEAFF,TGCGCCAGCAGTGGGAGGGGGGGCTCTGAAGCTTTCTTT
NA,NA,TRBJ1-1,TRBV10-3,CAIRGNGDTEAFF,TGTGCCATCAGGGGGAATGGGGACACTGAAGCTTTCTTT
few,NA,TRBJ2-1,TRBV6-4,CASSAPRERVKDYNEQFF,TGTGCCAGCAGTGCACCAAGAGAAAGAGTCAAAGACTACAATGAGCAGTTCTTC
NA,NA,TRBJ2-6,TRBV27,CASSFNSGTGANVLTF,TGTGCCAGCAGTTTCAATTCAGGAACAGGGGCCAACGTCCTGACTTTC
NA,TRBD1,TRBJ2-3,TRBV28,CASTSGGPDTQYF,TGTGCCAGCACCTCAGGGGGCCCAGATACGCAGTATTTT
NA,NA,TRBJ2-1,TRBV27,CASSSLLARHEQFF,TGTGCCAGCAGCTCCCTATTAGCGAGACACGAGCAGTTCTTC
NA,NA,TRBJ1-2,TRBV10-2,CASSDGSRYGYTF,TGCGCCAGCAGTGACGGGAGTCGGTACGGCTACACCTTC
NA,TRBD1,TRBJ2-1,TRBV6-1,CASSDPGQGLNEQFF,TGTGCCAGCAGTGACCCGGGACAGGGGCTCAATGAGCAGTTCTTC
NA,NA,TRBJ1-5,TRBV29-1,CSVVAEWNQPQHF,TGCAGCGTTGTGGCAGAATGGAATCAGCCCCAGCATTTT
few,NA,TRBJ2-6,TRBV4-3,CASSQDWASGANVLTF,TGCGCCAGCAGCCAAGATTGGGCTTCTGGGGCCAACGTCCTGACTTTC
NA,NA,TRBJ2-3,TRBV20-1,CSARDPLPDTQYF,TGCAGTGCTAGAGATCCTTTACCAGATACGCAGTATTTT
few,TRBD2,TRBJ2-1,TRBV20-1,CSARGLAHYNEQFF,TGCAGTGCTAGGGGACTAGCGCATTACAATGAGCAGTTCTTC
NA,NA,TRBJ1-2,TRBV4-1,CASSQVGANGYTF,TGCGCCAGCAGCCAAGTCGGGGCGAACGGCTACACCTTC
NA,NA,TRBJ1-1,TRBV7-9,CASSPRGWGTEAFF,TGTGCCAGCAGCCCCAGGGGTTGGGGAACTGAAGCTTTCTTT
NA,NA,TRBJ2-7,TRBV2,CASSERNYEQYF,TGTGCCAGCAGTGAACGGAACTACGAGCAGTACTTC
NA,NA,TRBJ1-2,TRBV12-3/TRBV12-4,CASSLGTLPYGYTF,TGTGCCAGCAGTTTAGGGACTCTACCCTATGGCTACACCTTC
NA,TRBD1,TRBJ1-5,TRBV4-1,CASSQRGTGGDQPQHF,TGCGCCAGCAGCCAACGTGGGACAGGTGGGGATCAGCCCCAGCATTTT
few,NA,TRBJ2-1,TRBV4-2,CASSQEGWEQFF,TGTGCCAGCAGCCAAGAGGGTTGGGAGCAGTTCTTC
many,TRBD2,TRBJ2-1,TRBV27,CASSFLAGVSYNEQFF,TGTGCCAGCAGTTTCCTAGCGGGAGTCTCCTACAATGAGCAGTTCTTC
NA,TRBD1,TRBJ2-3,TRBV7-2,CASSLDLAGGINTQYF,TGTGCCAGCAGCTTAGATTTGGCAGGGGGCATAAATACGCAGTATTTT
NA,NA,TRBJ1-6,TRBV12-3/TRBV12-4,CASSSAYPQGPDYNSPLHF,TGTGCCAGCAGTTCAGCGTATCCACAGGGACCCGACTATAATTCACCCCTCCACTTT
NA,NA,TRBJ1-1,TRBV7-9,CASSSPDGNTEAFF,TGTGCCAGCAGCTCACCGGACGGGAACACTGAAGCTTTCTTT